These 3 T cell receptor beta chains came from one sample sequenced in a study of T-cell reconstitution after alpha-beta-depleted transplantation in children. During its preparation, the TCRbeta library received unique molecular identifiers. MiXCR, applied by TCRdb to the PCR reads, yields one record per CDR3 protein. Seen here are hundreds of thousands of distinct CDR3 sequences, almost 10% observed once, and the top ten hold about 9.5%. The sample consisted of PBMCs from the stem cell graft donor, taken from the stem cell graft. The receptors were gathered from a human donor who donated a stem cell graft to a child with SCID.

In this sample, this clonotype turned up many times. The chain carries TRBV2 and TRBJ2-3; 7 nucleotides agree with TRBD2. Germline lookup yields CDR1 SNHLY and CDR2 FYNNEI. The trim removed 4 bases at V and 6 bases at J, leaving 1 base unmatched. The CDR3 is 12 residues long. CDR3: CASSGGGDTQYF. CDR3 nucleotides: TGTGCCAGCAGTGGGGGAGGGGATACGCAGTATTTT.

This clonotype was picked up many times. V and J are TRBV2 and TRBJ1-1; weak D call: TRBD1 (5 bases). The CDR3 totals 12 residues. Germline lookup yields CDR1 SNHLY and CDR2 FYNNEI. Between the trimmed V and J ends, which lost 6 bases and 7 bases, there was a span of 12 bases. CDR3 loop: CASSPTAVEAFF. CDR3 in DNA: TGTGCCAGCAGCCCGACAGCTGTTGAAGCTTTCTTT. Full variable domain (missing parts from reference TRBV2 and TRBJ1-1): EPEVTQTPSHQVTQMGQEVILRCVPISNHLYFYWYRQILGQKVEFLVSFYNNEISEKSEIFDDQFSVERPDGSNFTLKIRSTKLEDSAMYFCASSPTAVEAFFGQGTRLTVV.

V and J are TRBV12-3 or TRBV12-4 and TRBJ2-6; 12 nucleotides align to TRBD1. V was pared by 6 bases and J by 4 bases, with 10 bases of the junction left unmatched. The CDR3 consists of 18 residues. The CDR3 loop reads CASRPGGQGAGGANVLTF. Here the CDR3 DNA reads TGTGCCAGCAGACCAGGGGGACAGGGGGCGGGAGGGGCCAACGTCCTGACTTTC.